A single sample gave rise to the 6 T cell receptor beta chains below, sequenced in a study of cytomegalovirus exposure and HLA in healthy donors. With 60 Vbeta and 13 Jbeta primers, the PCR was carried out. Produced via immunoSEQ multiplex PCR; TCRdb's table is partial and in-frame only. The table records about 95,000 clones, around four fifths of them present only once. Sequencing was done on a sample of PBMCs. Receptors were obtained from a man aged 25-40 years in good health and CMV-seropositive.

The chain recombines TRBV28 with TRBJ1-4; TRBD1 agrees at 7 bases. Germline CDR1 is MDHEN and CDR2 is SYDVKM. Trimming cost V 2 bases and J 5 bases; bases outside gene matches: 5. This CDR3 region has 15 residues. The chain's CDR3 is CASSLQGQPNEKLFF. As DNA, the CDR3 is TGTGCCAGCAGTTTACAGGGACAGCCCAATGAAAAACTGTTTTTT.

This clone occurred once. The chain couples TRBV18 to TRBJ2-7; the match to TRBD2 covers 14 bases. The germline gives CDR1 KGHSH, CDR2 LQKENI. CDR3 length: 18 residues. V was clipped by 3 bases and J by 0 bases; unmatched bases: 7. The CDR3 sequence is CASSPRLAGGSSSYEQYF. The CDR3 DNA reads as TGTGCCAGCTCACCGCGACTAGCGGGAGGGTCTTCCTCCTACGAGCAGTACTTC.

The gene calls are TRBV6-6 and TRBJ2-7; the match to TRBD1 covers 7 bases. Germline CDR1 MNHNY, CDR2 SVGAGI (reference sequence). Trimming removed 6 bases from V and 3 bases from J; junction bases left unmatched: 2. The CDR3 length is 12 residues. CDR3 residues: CASSRDSYEQYF. For the CDR3, the DNA is TGTGCCAGCAGCCGGGACAGCTACGAGCAGTACTTC.

This chain uses TRBV19 with TRBJ1-2, with D hard to call. Trimming took 7 bases from V and 7 from J, leaving 19 bases between them. CDR1 and CDR2 from the germline V gene are LNHDA and SQIVND (reference sequence). The CDR3 runs to 14 residues. The CDR3: CASTTPTGPSGYTF. Here the CDR3 DNA reads TGTGCCAGTACCACACCGACGGGTCCTTCTGGCTACACCTTC.

The chain recombines TRBV7-9 with TRBJ2-7; maybe TRBD1 (7 bases). Germline V CDR1 and CDR2: SEHNR, FQNEAQ (reference sequence). V gave up 6 bases and J gave up 4 bases, with 10 bases separating them. The CDR3 length is 12 residues. DNA of the CDR3: TGTGCCAGCAGTGCGGGACAGTACGAGCAGTACTTC. It codes for CASSAGQYEQYF.

This rearrangement joins TRBV15 to TRBJ2-3, with D perhaps matching TRBD2 (5 bases). In germline, CDR1 is LNHNV, CDR2 YYDKDF (reference sequence). The CDR3 contains 16 residues. Trimming removed 1 base from V and 0 bases from J, with 11 bases in between. Written as DNA, the CDR3 is TGTGCCACCAGCAGAGGAGGGTCGGGTAGCACAGATACGCAGTATTTT. It codes for CATSRGGSGSTDTQYF. Variable domain in full (rest from reference TRBV15 and TRBJ2-3): DAMVIQNPRYQVTQFGKPVTLSCSQTLNHNVMYWYQQKSSQAPKLLFHYYDKDFNNEADTPDNFQSRRPNTSFCFLDIRSPGLGDTAMYLCATSRGGSGSTDTQYFGPGTRLTVL.